This T cell receptor beta chain was captured by sequencing in a study of blood T cells in healthy people across ages (dated by TCRdb to between 2015 and 2017). Background on the whole study: Template switching captured roughly one uniquely barcoded TCR beta cDNA molecule per two T cells in model experiments. To track age-related changes in TCR beta repertoire diversity, the study relied on deep sequencing normalized with unique cDNA molecular identifiers. Donors were grouped into four age groups: young (average approximately 15 years), middle-aged (under 40), aged (around 66) and long-lived (over 80). To avoid experimental bias, donors of different ages were distributed randomly across sequencing lanes. For two donors (one aged 18 to 30 and one aged 80 or older), the study analyzed two additional independent replicas of 1 million unique cDNA reads from the same blood draw.

Trimming removed 1 base from V and 7 bases from J, leaving 14 bases between the germline ends. CDR1 and CDR2 were assigned from the germline V gene as SGHTA and FQGNSA. The CDR3, from cysteine to phenylalanine, totals 15 residues. CDR3 DNA is the only sequence kept; it has 45 bases, read in frame from the first base. The study at large found these results: Because profiling used bulk unsorted PBMCs, naive and antigen-experienced compartments could not be compared conclusively. Compared with the aged group, the long-lived group had more naive CD4+ T cells, fewer expanded clones and increased TCR diversity, suggesting age selection. Observed TCR beta diversity correlated strongly with the percentage of naive T cells measured by flow cytometry. Observed TCR beta diversity per million T cells fell roughly linearly with age, and a significant reduction was already apparent by age roughly 40. Because donor CMV infection status was unknown, age-related changes in expanded clonotypes were potentially confounded. Estimates of total diversity based on one million sequenced T cells were regarded as lower bounds and as underestimates.

Systemically healthy Caucasian individuals from Russia, some 36 in total and aged roughly 6 to 100 years, were included as donors. About 10 milliliters of peripheral blood were collected from each donor into EDTA-treated Vacutainer tubes. Ficoll-Paque density-gradient centrifugation was used to isolate PBMCs, with at least 7 million obtained per sample. Total RNA, at least 6 micrograms per sample, was extracted from PBMCs with Trizol reagent. Naive CD45RAhigh/CD27high T cell percentages were measured by flow cytometry on a PBMC aliquot from every donor. Only a few counts were recorded for this clonotype. Its antigen has not been determined. The input lacks base qualities; no much larger clone sits a single base away. The library was made by 5' RACE. The run used an Illumina HiSeq 2500. A second roughly 6 to 12 cycle PCR used a sample-barcoded 5' primer and a J-beta primer mix. Each TCR beta cDNA molecule received a unique molecular identifier from a template-switch 5' adaptor carrying 12 random nucleotides. Each sample yielded at least 3 million CDR3-containing paired-end reads. First-strand cDNA was synthesized from all RNA with the Mint cDNA synthesis kit, primed by a TRBC-specific oligonucleotide. All cDNA was treated with uracil-DNA glycosylase and then went through a first 18-cycle PCR with the universal primers M1SS and BC2_uni_R. The authors' analysis ran thus. Each sample was normalized by randomly selecting 1 million high-quality reads, each carrying a distinct molecular identifier. Instead of being binned into consensus sequences, reads that shared molecular identifiers were thrown out. CDR3 identification, clonotype clustering and error correction used MiTCR with a Q25 quality threshold and the strictest error-elimination algorithm. Lower-bound total TCR beta diversity was estimated with a nonparametric unseen species model using Euler transformation. Starting from the raw public reads, TCRdb applied fastp trimming at Q25, assembled clones with MiXCR and retained in-frame beta chains. Merged by CDR3 protein, the rows form single entries marked with the most common genes and DNA. The V and J calls and clone size come from TCRdb's table, not from the authors' own analysis. This sample lists just over 800,000 distinct CDR3 sequences; around 62% were detected once. The top ten clones comprise 25% to 30% of the sample.

The sequence links TRBV7-2 to TRBJ2-4; the D gene is perhaps TRBD1, from 5 matching bases. The TCR sequence derives from a man under 40 in good health. The sample consisted of blood. The nucleotide sequence reads TGTGCCAGCAGCTTAGGTATCGCAGGGTTGAACATTCAGTACTTC. Its protein is CASSLGIAGLNIQYF.